This T cell receptor (beta chain) was found in a study of cytomegalovirus exposure and HLA in healthy donors. Study overall: Of all 400 or so donors who were genotyped, roughly 83% belonged to the Caucasian-associated ancestry cluster. Study-wide points: Analysis performed later found about 18,000 TCR beta sequences associated with HLA alleles at 0.05 false discovery rate. Rarity marked most TCR sequences, yet some public TCRs occurred in many donors.

When sampled, the donors appeared nominally healthy, though they likely had unrecorded immune exposures. The CDR3 is 15 amino acids. V gave up 5 bases and J gave up 0 bases, with 11 bases separating them. Per germline, CDR1 LNHDA and CDR2 SQIVND (reference sequence). As concerns this clone: Its target is unknown.

PCR involved 60 Vbeta and 13 Jbeta primers. Libraries were prepared by immunoSEQ multiplex PCR; TCRdb keeps only in-frame clonotypes and omits some of them. This sample carries some 110,000 clones, roughly 72% of them seen once, and the ten largest clones take around 10%. The sequence was collected from a woman in her forties or fifties in good health and CMV-seropositive. The rearrangement uses TRBV19 and TRBJ1-5; D unresolved. Sequencing was done on a sample of PBMCs. This CDR3 reads CASSPDTDSNQPQHF. The CDR3 DNA reads TGTGCCAGTAGTCCCGACACGGATAGCAATCAGCCCCAGCATTTT.